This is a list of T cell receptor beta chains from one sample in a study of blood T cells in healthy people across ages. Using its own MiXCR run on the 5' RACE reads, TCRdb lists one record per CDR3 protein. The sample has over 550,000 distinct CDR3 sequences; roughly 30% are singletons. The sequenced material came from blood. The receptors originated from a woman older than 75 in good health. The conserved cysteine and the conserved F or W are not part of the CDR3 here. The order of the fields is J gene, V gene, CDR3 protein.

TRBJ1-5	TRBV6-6	ASHGGTGRGQPQH
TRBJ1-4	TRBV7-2	ASSLGGASPVLF
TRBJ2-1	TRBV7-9	ASIEGLAIYEQF
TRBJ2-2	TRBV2	ASSQAGNTGELF
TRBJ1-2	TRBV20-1	SAREQGRTGYT
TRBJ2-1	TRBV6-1	ASTGDGQMNNEQF
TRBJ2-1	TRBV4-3	ASSQDQGGFYNEQF
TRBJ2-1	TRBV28	ASSLTTLGASYNEQF
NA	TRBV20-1	SAPRLAGVSYEQY
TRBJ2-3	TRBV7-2	ASSPLGDEATDTQY
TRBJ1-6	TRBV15	ATSREQGTNSPLH
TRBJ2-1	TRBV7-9	ASSITSGGHNEQF
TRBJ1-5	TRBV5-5	ASRAGQGAALNNQPQH
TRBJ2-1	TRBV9	ASSVEDSSYNEQF
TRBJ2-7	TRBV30	AWRLDREYEQY
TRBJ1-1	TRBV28	ANSQGDRGITEAF
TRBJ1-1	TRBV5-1	ASSLVTGVATEAF
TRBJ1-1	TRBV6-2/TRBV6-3	ASSRTTNTEAF
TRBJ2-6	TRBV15	ATSRARVSGANVLT
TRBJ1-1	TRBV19	ASSIGAGGNTEAF
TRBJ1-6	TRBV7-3	ASSEKGNSPLY
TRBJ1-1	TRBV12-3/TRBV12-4	ASSSRTGFTLNTEAF
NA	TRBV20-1	SARGTGRFEQY
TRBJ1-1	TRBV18	ASSPISEGAEAF
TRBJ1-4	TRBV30	AWSRGRGEKLF
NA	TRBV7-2	ASVRGPGETQY
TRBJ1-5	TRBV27	ASSLAPLGPQH
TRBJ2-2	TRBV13	ASSYTGTRVTGELF
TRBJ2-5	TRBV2	ASSEALRTAPSH
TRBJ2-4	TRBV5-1	ASSLGYTETNIQY
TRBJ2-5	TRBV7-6	ASGGGPQKTQY
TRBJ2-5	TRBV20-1	SAPGQRPETQY
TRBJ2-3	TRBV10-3	AIREGGGADTQY
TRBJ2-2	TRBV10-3	AISGATGELF
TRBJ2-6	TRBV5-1	ASSRTGEGANVLT
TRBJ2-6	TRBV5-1	ASGGLADSGANVLT
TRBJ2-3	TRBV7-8	ASSFRVGADTQY
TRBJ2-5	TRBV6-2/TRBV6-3	ASSSRTVYQETQY
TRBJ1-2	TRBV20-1	SAPFGGRMGGYT
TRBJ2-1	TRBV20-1	SARTSGGLGGEQF
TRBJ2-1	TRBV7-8	ASSRGQVGGEQF
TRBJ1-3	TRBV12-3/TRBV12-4	ASSLGGAGSGNTIY
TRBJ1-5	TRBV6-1	ASSEHRGGQPQH
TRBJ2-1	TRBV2	ASTRDRSYNEQF
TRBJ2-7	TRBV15	ATSGPRGGDEQY
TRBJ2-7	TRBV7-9	ASSLGRAAGDYEQY
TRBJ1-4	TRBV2	ASKWGQLTNEKLF
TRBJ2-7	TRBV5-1	ASSLISGSYEQY
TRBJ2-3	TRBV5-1	ASMMGGRTDTQY